This T cell receptor beta chain stems from a study of Ad26.COV2.S vaccination and SARS-CoV-2 variants. Study summary: Participants got Ad26.COV2.S intramuscularly, once or twice 56 days apart.

Specified treatment: roughly 20 received Ad26.COV2.S at low or high dose, single or two shots; about 5 received placebo; per-sample allocation not given. Following the first vaccine or placebo injection, samples were taken on day 63. The donor's status was that of an adult aged 18-55 years in Boston. The CDR3 is made up of 13 amino acids. V lost 6 bases, J lost 3 bases, and 12 bases lay in between. Method: immunoSEQ multiplex PCR; TCRdb's copy keeps in-frame clones and lacks some. The sample lists around 300,000 clones; about 89% were seen once. The sequence derives from a person aged 18 to 59 who received the Ad26.COV2.S COVID-19 vaccine or a placebo. The rearrangement uses TRBV12-3 or TRBV12-4 and TRBJ2-7; no firm D call. The sequences come from peripheral blood, collected in a trial of Ad26.COV2.S vaccine versus placebo. The CDR3, as DNA: TGTGCCAGCAGGTCTAGAAAGAGCTACGAGCAGTACTTC. Amino acids: CASRSRKSYEQYF.